The next 18 T cell receptor beta chains were all read from a single sample in a study of blood T cell repertoires in COVID-19. Assay used: immunoSEQ multiplex PCR; TCRdb lists only in-frame clones, some missing. The sample contains fewer than 90,000 clones, approximately 84% of which appear only once. Sequencing was performed on peripheral blood. The receptors were gathered from a man aged 70-80 years with COVID-19, enrolled during active disease.

This chain connects TRBV6-1 to TRBJ1-3, with D possibly matching TRBD1 (5 bases). The CDR3 runs to 16 residues. The germline V gene has CDR1 MNHNS and CDR2 SASEGT. V was pared by 1 base and J by 0 bases, with 10 bases between. CDR3 bases: TGTGCCAGCAGTGAAGGTGCAGGGCGCTCTGGAAACACCATATATTTT. Translating gives CASSEGAGRSGNTIYF.

V is TRBV4-1 and J is TRBJ1-3; D is unclear. Looked up from germline, CDR1 is MGHRA and CDR2 is YSYEKL. The CDR3 totals 18 residues. Trimming left V 2 bases short and J 0 bases short, with 17 bases between. CDR3 sequence: CASSQRTDGLGSGNTIYF. The DNA of the CDR3 is TGCGCCAGCAGCCAACGGACGGACGGACTCGGCTCTGGAAACACCATATATTTT.

This chain links TRBV19 with TRBJ2-2, with 7 nucleotides matching TRBD2. This CDR3 is built from 15 residues. The J segment lost 1 base and the V segment lost 5 bases, leaving 4 bases of the junction unmatched. Germline V gene sequence: CDR1 LNHDA, CDR2 SQIVND (reference sequence). The CDR3 sequence: CASSWSSGNTGELFF. In DNA, the CDR3 is TGTGCCAGTAGTTGGTCTAGCGGGAACACCGGGGAGCTGTTTTTT.

V is TRBV30 and J is TRBJ1-3; perhaps TRBD1 as D (5 bases). The V gene lost 2 bases and the J gene lost 4 bases, with 12 bases spanning the gap. Germline CDR1 reads GTSNPN; CDR2 reads SVGIG (reference sequence). The CDR3 extends over 14 amino acids. In DNA, the CDR3 is TGTGCCTGGAGTCCCCGGGGGTCCGGAAACACCATATATTTT. Its translation: CAWSPRGSGNTIYF.

DNA of the CDR3: TGCAGCGTTGAGGCAGGGAACACTGAAGCTTTCTTT. Amino acids: CSVEAGNTEAFF. This chain uses TRBV29-1 with TRBJ1-1; D ambiguous. The germline CDR1 and CDR2 sequences are SQVTM and ANQGSEA. The V and J ends lost 3 bases and 1 base respectively, with 6 bases between them. The CDR3 consists of 12 residues.

This clone was seen once. V and J are TRBV6-2 or TRBV6-3 and TRBJ1-1; a possible D gene is TRBD1 (6 bases). The V gene lost 5 bases and the J gene lost 4 bases, with 17 bases spanning the gap. There are 15 residues in the CDR3. Germline V gene lookup returns CDR1 MNHEY and CDR2 SVGEGT. The CDR3 loop reads CASSRMLTGATEAFF. CDR3 in DNA: TGTGCCAGCAGTCGAATGCTGACAGGAGCCACTGAAGCTTTCTTT.

The genes are TRBV5-1 and TRBJ2-3; no firm D call. The ends were cut back, 1 base at V and 0 bases at J, with 6 bases in the middle. CDR3 length: 14 amino acids. From germline, CDR1 is SGHRS and CDR2 YFSETQ. The CDR3 coding sequence is TGCGCCAGCAGCTTGAGCTATAGCACAGATACGCAGTATTTT. Translated: CASSLSYSTDTQYF.

The rearrangement joins TRBV19 to TRBJ1-5; D might be TRBD1 (5 bases). V was cut by 2 bases and J by 8 bases, with 16 bases left in between. Germline loops: CDR1 LNHDA, CDR2 SQIVND (reference sequence). The CDR3 is made up of 15 amino acids. CDR3 sequence: CASSIPGGMRKPQHF. DNA for the CDR3: TGTGCCAGTAGTATACCCGGGGGGATGAGAAAGCCCCAGCATTTT. Full variable domain (rest looked up from reference TRBV19 and TRBJ1-5): DGGITQSPKYLFRKEGQNVTLSCEQNLNHDAMYWYRQDPGQGLRLIYYSQIVNDFQKGDIAEGYSVSREKKESFPLTVTSAQKNPTAFYLCASSIPGGMRKPQHFGDGTRLSIL.

This clone appeared a single time. The chain couples TRBV30 to TRBJ1-3; maybe TRBD1 (6 bases). Per germline, CDR1 GTSNPN and CDR2 SVGIG (reference sequence). This CDR3 has 14 residues. Trimming left V 0 bases short and J 5 bases short, with 11 bases between. The CDR3 spells CAWSVSGDRNTIYF. In DNA, the CDR3 is TGTGCCTGGAGTGTGTCAGGGGATAGAAACACCATATATTTT.

This CDR3 is CASSLGQGAGAGYTF. In DNA, the CDR3 is TGTGCCAGCAGCTTGGGACAGGGGGCGGGAGCTGGCTACACCTTC. The genes are TRBV7-9 and TRBJ1-2; 12 nucleotides match TRBD1. Germline V CDR1 and CDR2: SEHNR, FQNEAQ (reference sequence). V gave up 3 bases and J gave up 7 bases; unmatched junction bases: 6. This CDR3 contains 15 residues. The full variable domain, completed using reference TRBV7-9 and TRBJ1-2, is DTGVSQNPRHKITKRGQNVTFRCDPISEHNRLYWYRQTLGQGPEFLTYFQNEAQLEKSRLLSDRFSAERPKGSFSTLEIQRTEQGDSAMYLCASSLGQGAGAGYTFGSGTRLTVV.

The chain has TRBV7-2 and TRBJ1-1, with 9 bases that match TRBD1. This CDR3 comprises 12 residues. V shed 5 bases and J 8 bases; nucleotides not matched to a gene: 3. Germline CDR1 is SGHTA and CDR2 is FQGNSA. The CDR3 region is CASSQDRGEAFF. The DNA of the CDR3 is TGTGCCAGCAGCCAGGACAGGGGCGAAGCTTTCTTT.

The V gene is TRBV5-6, the J gene TRBJ2-4, with TRBD1 as a possible D gene (6 bases). The V end lost 4 bases, the J end lost 1 base, and 15 bases lay between the germline ends. Germline assignment: CDR1 SGHDT and CDR2 YYEEEE. There are 16 residues in the CDR3. Written as DNA, the CDR3 is TGTGCCAGCAGCATCCCCGGGACATTCGCCAAAAACATTCAGTACTTC. Encoded protein: CASSIPGTFAKNIQYF.

There are many counts of this clone. The J gene is TRBJ2-3, the V gene TRBV4-2, with D possibly being TRBD2 (5 bases). V was pared by 0 bases and J by 3 bases, with 10 bases between. CDR1 is LGHNA, CDR2 YNFKEQ, per germline. This CDR3 contains 15 residues. The CDR3 sequence: CASSQDPRDTDTQYF. The CDR3, as DNA: TGTGCCAGCAGCCAAGATCCCCGGGATACAGATACGCAGTATTTT.

This rearrangement joins TRBV5-6 to TRBJ1-6; possibly TRBD1 for D (5 bases). The CDR3 length is 17 residues. In germline, CDR1 is SGHDT, CDR2 YYEEEE. Deletions cut 0 bases from V and 0 bases from J, with 10 bases between. The CDR3 here is CASSLARGSSYNSPLHF. The CDR3 bases are TGTGCCAGCAGCTTGGCTAGGGGCAGCTCCTATAATTCACCCCTCCACTTT.

The chain carries TRBV29-1 and TRBJ1-2; D call uncertain. Trimming pared 4 bases from V and 3 bases from J, leaving 6 bases between. Germline CDR1 is SQVTM and CDR2 is ANQGSEA. This CDR3 region has 11 residues. CDR3 sequence reads: CSVGRDYGYTF. The CDR3 coding sequence is TGCAGCGTTGGAAGAGACTATGGCTACACCTTC.

The V and J genes are TRBV2 and TRBJ1-1; 9 bases match TRBD1. Germline CDR1 is SNHLY and CDR2 is FYNNEI. The CDR3 totals 13 residues. V gave up 5 bases and J gave up 5 bases; unmatched junction bases: 3. CDR3 sequence (DNA): TGTGCCAGCAGTCGAGACAGGGGGACTGAAGCTTTCTTT. Amino acids: CASSRDRGTEAFF. The variable domain in full, with the rest retrieved from reference TRBV2 and TRBJ1-1, is EPEVTQTPSHQVTQMGQEVILRCVPISNHLYFYWYRQILGQKVEFLVSFYNNEISEKSEIFDDQFSVERPDGSNFTLKIRSTKLEDSAMYFCASSRDRGTEAFFGQGTRLTVV.

The V gene is TRBV19, the J gene TRBJ1-2; D is perhaps TRBD1 (6 bases). This CDR3 has 13 residues. V gave up 8 bases and J gave up 4 bases, with 14 bases separating them. CDR1 and CDR2 from the germline V gene are LNHDA and SQIVND (reference sequence). This CDR3 is CASGTGTGYGYTF. The CDR3 nucleotides are TGTGCCAGTGGAACAGGGACCGGCTATGGCTACACCTTC.

The chain combines TRBV9 with TRBJ2-7, with D maybe TRBD1 (7 bases). The V end was cut by 5 bases, the J end by 3 bases, with 18 bases between. The CDR3 spans 15 residues. Germline V gives CDR1 SGDLS, CDR2 YYNGEE. The chain's CDR3 is CASSAQGGEGYEQYF. The CDR3 DNA sequence: TGTGCCAGCAGTGCCCAGGGGGGCGAGGGCTACGAGCAGTACTTC.